The T cell receptor beta chain described here comes from a study of cytomegalovirus exposure and HLA in healthy donors. Study results and caveats: Per a prior analysis, the majority of TCR beta V segments were productive roughly 87% or roughly 30% of the time.

On this clone itself: The antigen remains undetermined.

PCR primers comprised 60 Vbeta and 13 Jbeta primers. This table comes from immunoSEQ multiplex PCR, and its TCRdb copy is limited to in-frame clones, with some not included. The top ten hold about 20% of the sample, which has tens of thousands of clones, almost 80% seen once. The sample taken for sequencing was PBMCs. This clonotype originated in a woman between 40 and 50 years old in good health and CMV-seropositive.

CDR3 DNA: TGTGCCATCAGTGAGACTAGCGCGAACACCGGGGAGCTGTTTTTT. It yields the protein CAISETSANTGELFF. The genes are TRBV10-3 and TRBJ2-2, with TRBD2 matching over 7 bases. Germline lookup yields CDR1 ENHRY and CDR2 SYGVKD. The ends lost 2 bases at V and 0 bases at J; junction bases unmatched: 0. The CDR3 totals 15 residues.